These 29 T cell receptor beta chains originate from one sample sequenced in a study of blood T cells in healthy people across ages. Alongside a J-beta primer mix, a sample-barcoded 5' primer served in a second PCR lasting roughly 7 to 11 cycles. TCRdb called the 5' RACE reads again in MiXCR, with one record for every CDR3 protein. The data show some 900,000 distinct CDR3 sequences, roughly 43% seen once. Material for sequencing was blood. The receptors were gathered from a man aged 30-40 years in good health.

This chain uses TRBV4-2 with TRBJ1-2; unclear D gene. Trimming cost V 0 bases and J 5 bases, with 13 bases left between them. CDR3 length: 15 amino acids. Germline V gene data show CDR1 as LGHNA and CDR2 as YNFKEQ. The CDR3 spells CASSQDEGLRYGYTF. The CDR3 bases are TGTGCCAGCAGCCAAGATGAAGGGCTGCGATATGGCTACACCTTC.

This clonotype occurred once. This sequence joins TRBV6-5 and TRBJ1-4; 8 bases agree with TRBD1. The J segment lost 8 bases and the V segment lost 0 bases, leaving 8 bases of the junction unmatched. The CDR3 totals 16 residues. Germline CDR1 MNHEY, CDR2 SVGAGI. In DNA form, the CDR3 reads TGTGCCAGCAGTTACTCCTGGGACAGGCTATCAGAAAAACTGTTTTTT. Its protein product is CASSYSWDRLSEKLFF.

This chain uses TRBV7-2 with TRBJ1-1, with 7 bases fitting TRBD1. Trimming cost V 5 bases and J 1 base; bases outside gene matches: 10. CDR3 length: 16 amino acids. Germline loops: CDR1 SGHTA, CDR2 FQGNSA. CDR3 coding DNA: TGTGCCAGCAGCCGTGGAGGAGCAGGGGGGAACACTGAAGCTTTCTTT. Protein: CASSRGGAGGNTEAFF.

This rearrangement joins TRBV27 to TRBJ1-6; 12 positions match TRBD1. Trimming took 4 bases from V and 8 from J; bases not matched to a gene: 6. The length of the CDR3 is 16 residues. Germline CDR1 and CDR2: MNHEY and SMNVEV (reference sequence). Here the CDR3 DNA reads TGTGCCAGCAGTTCGCCGGGACAGGGGGCGTATTCACCCCTCCACTTT. Protein sequence: CASSSPGQGAYSPLHF.

V gene TRBV9 combines with J gene TRBJ2-1; D is possibly TRBD2 (5 bases). Trimming left V 0 bases short and J 1 base short, with 14 bases between. This CDR3 comprises 17 residues. From germline, CDR1 is SGDLS and CDR2 YYNGEE. The chain's CDR3 is CASSVGSRGSSYNEQFF. The DNA of the CDR3 is TGTGCCAGCAGCGTAGGATCCCGGGGTTCTTCCTACAATGAGCAGTTCTTC.

V gene TRBV27 combines with J gene TRBJ2-1, with TRBD2 matching 7 bases. Germline values: CDR1 MNHEY, CDR2 SMNVEV (reference sequence). The CDR3 contains 14 residues. V lost 3 bases and J lost 6; bases outside the gene matches: 5. CDR3 amino acids: CASSFSREGNEQFF. The CDR3 region has the DNA TGTGCCAGCAGTTTCTCCAGGGAGGGCAATGAGCAGTTCTTC.

The chain employs TRBV7-3 and TRBJ2-1, with D possibly TRBD1 on 6 matching bases. CDR3 length: 13 amino acids. V was trimmed by 5 bases and J by 9 bases, leaving 14 bases between them. CDR1 SGHTA and CDR2 FQGTGA come from the germline V gene. DNA of the CDR3: TGTGCCAGCAGCCCAGGGGTCGGCGGTGAGCAGTTCTTC. Translation gives CASSPGVGGEQFF.

The chain carries TRBV4-1 and TRBJ1-2, with 8 bases matching TRBD1. Trimming cost V 1 base and J 4 bases; bases outside gene matches: 11. The CDR3 totals 17 residues. Germline-derived CDR1 and CDR2 are MGHRA and YSYEKL. The CDR3 spells CASSQVGQVGFGYGYTF. Written as DNA, the CDR3 is TGCGCCAGCAGCCAAGTGGGACAGGTTGGTTTCGGCTATGGCTACACCTTC.

The V gene is TRBV5-5, the J gene TRBJ1-6; perhaps TRBD1 as D (5 bases). V shed 4 bases and J shed 5 bases, with 13 bases lying between them. The CDR3 sequence is 15 residues long. Germline V gene lookup returns CDR1 SGHKS and CDR2 YYEKEE (reference sequence). CDR3 residues: CASSQAGTHNSPLHF. The CDR3 DNA follows: TGTGCCAGCAGCCAAGCCGGGACCCATAATTCACCCCTCCACTTT.

The rearrangement links TRBV14 to TRBJ2-1; 13 bases are a match to TRBD2. The CDR3 has 15 amino acids. With V trimmed by 4 bases and J by 8 bases, 5 bases remained unmatched. In germline, CDR1 is SGHDN, CDR2 FVKESK. DNA for the CDR3: TGTGCCAGCAGCCGTACTAGCGGGGGGGCCCATGAGCAGTTCTTC. This encodes CASSRTSGGAHEQFF. Variable domain in full (rest from reference TRBV14 and TRBJ2-1): EAGVTQFPSHSVIEKGQTVTLRCDPISGHDNLYWYRRVMGKEIKFLLHFVKESKQDESGMPNNRFLAERTGGTYSTLKVQPAELEDSGVYFCASSRTSGGAHEQFFGPGTRLTVL.

V and J are TRBV20-1 and TRBJ1-5, with D perhaps TRBD1 (5 bases). V was pared by 3 bases and J by 0 bases, with 9 bases between. The CDR3 contains 14 residues. CDR1 and CDR2 from the germline V gene are DFQATT and SNEGSKA (reference sequence). For the CDR3, the DNA is TGCAGTGCTAGCTCAGGGAATAGCAATCAGCCCCAGCATTTT. Residues: CSASSGNSNQPQHF.

The rearrangement links TRBV5-4 to TRBJ2-3; D is unresolved. This CDR3 contains 15 residues. The V and J ends lost 0 bases and 6 bases respectively, with 14 bases between them. Germline assignment: CDR1 SGHNT and CDR2 YYREEE (reference sequence). The CDR3 DNA reads TGTGCCAGCAGCTTGGAAGGCTCCGAAGGGGATACGCAGTATTTT. This gives the protein CASSLEGSEGDTQYF.

The genes are TRBV7-6 and TRBJ1-4; a weak D match, TRBD1 (6 bases). Trimming took off 5 bases at V and 8 bases at J, with 15 bases between the two ends. This CDR3 has 14 amino acids. CDR1 and CDR2 (germline): SGHVS, FNYEAQ. CDR3 sequence (DNA): TGTGCCAGCAGCCCAGGGGACCAAACGGAAAAACTGTTTTTT. Translation: CASSPGDQTEKLFF.

This clonotype was seen a few times. This chain connects TRBV27 to TRBJ2-5; either TRBD1 or TRBD2 may supply D (5 bases each). From germline, CDR1 is MNHEY and CDR2 SMNVEV (reference sequence). The V and J ends lost 2 bases and 5 bases respectively, with 12 bases between them. CDR3 length equals 14 residues. CDR3 amino acids: CASSLGGWTETQYF. For the CDR3, the DNA is TGTGCCAGCAGTTTAGGGGGTTGGACGGAGACCCAGTACTTC.

This clonotype was counted between two and nine times. This chain connects TRBV7-3 to TRBJ2-7; no definite D call. Germline V CDR1 and CDR2: SGHTA, FQGTGA. The CDR3 consists of 13 residues. V was shortened by 3 bases and J by 4 bases, with 10 bases between the two germline ends. The CDR3 loop reads CASSLYIKYEQYF. CDR3 in DNA: TGTGCCAGCAGCTTGTATATCAAGTACGAGCAGTACTTC.

The CDR3 sequence is CASSLETGFPLEYF. The CDR3 DNA sequence: TGCGCCAGCAGCTTGGAGACGGGGTTTCCTTTGGAGTACTTC. V gene TRBV5-1 combines with J gene TRBJ2-5, with D possibly being TRBD2 (5 bases). Trimming pared 0 bases from V and 12 bases from J, leaving 18 bases between. Germline CDR1 is SGHRS and CDR2 is YFSETQ. The CDR3 contains 14 residues.

V is TRBV24-1 and J is TRBJ2-3; the match to TRBD2 covers 8 bases. The length of the CDR3 is 15 residues. V shed 6 bases and J 2 bases; nucleotides not matched to a gene: 6. Germline CDR1 and CDR2: KGHDR and SFDVKD. This CDR3 is CATSLKRGNTDTQYF. CDR3 DNA: TGTGCCACCAGTCTGAAGCGGGGGAACACAGATACGCAGTATTTT.

The rearrangement joins TRBV18 to TRBJ1-4; D remains ambiguous. Trimming left V 2 bases short and J 2 bases short, with 6 bases between. CDR3 length: 14 amino acids. Germline CDR1 and CDR2: KGHSH and LQKENI. CDR3 nucleotide sequence: TGTGCCAGCTCACCAGCGTCGACTAATGAAAAACTGTTTTTT. Translating it yields CASSPASTNEKLFF.

The rearrangement links TRBV7-9 to TRBJ1-2, with a tentative D call TRBD1 (5 bases). The V gene lost 5 bases and the J gene lost 9 bases, with 13 bases spanning the gap. The CDR3 is made up of 12 amino acids. Germline lookup yields CDR1 SEHNR and CDR2 FQNEAQ (reference sequence). The CDR3 DNA sequence: TGTGCCAGCAGCCATCTGACAGAAAGCTACACCTTC. Amino acids: CASSHLTESYTF.

The CDR3 DNA reads as TGCGCCAGCAGCCAACTCTTAACGCAGAGCTCCTACGAGCAGTACTTC. It translates to CASSQLLTQSSYEQYF. The J gene is TRBJ2-7, the V gene TRBV4-1; D not resolved. Looked up from germline, CDR1 is MGHRA and CDR2 is YSYEKL. Trimming removed 2 bases at V and 0 bases at J, with 14 bases between. The CDR3 is 16 amino acids.

This clonotype was recorded at least ten times. This sequence joins TRBV21-1 and TRBJ2-7. TRBV21-1 is annotated as a pseudogene. This CDR3 region has 13 residues. The CDR3 DNA follows: TGTGCCAGCAGCAAAAATCCCCCCTACGAGCAGTACTTC. Its translation is CASSKNPPYEQYF.

The chain links TRBV7-2 to TRBJ2-3; TRBD1 is a possible D gene (6 bases). Germline V gene data show CDR1 as SGHTA and CDR2 as FQGNSA. Trimming left V 2 bases short and J 5 bases short, with 20 bases between. The CDR3 contains 17 residues. The CDR3 nucleotides read TGTACCAGCAGCTTATTATTGATGGCGACAGGCATAGATACGCAGTATTTT. The encoded protein is CTSSLLLMATGIDTQYF.

The chain combines TRBV29-1 with TRBJ2-7; the D gene is possibly TRBD1 (6 bases). The end of the DNA fits TRBJ2-5 better, so the J call may be wrong. Per the germline V gene, CDR1 is SQVTM and CDR2 is ANQGSEA. The CDR3 totals 13 residues. The CDR3 DNA sequence: TGCAGCGCCCAAACAGGGCTAGGAGAGACCCAGTACTTC. Protein product: CSAQTGLGETQYF.

The chain combines TRBV20-1 with TRBJ1-2, with TRBD1 identical over 7 bases. Trimming at V came to 0 bases and at J to 8 bases, leaving 9 bases not matched to a gene. This CDR3 comprises 14 residues. Germline lookup yields CDR1 DFQATT and CDR2 SNEGSKA (reference sequence). This CDR3 is CSARDLDRARGYTF. The CDR3 region has the DNA TGCAGTGCTAGAGACCTTGACAGGGCTCGGGGCTACACCTTC.

This clonotype appeared many times. The chain couples TRBV20-1 to TRBJ2-1; either TRBD1 or TRBD2 may supply D (5 bases each). Germline CDR1 reads DFQATT; CDR2 reads SNEGSKA (reference sequence). The V and J ends lost 2 bases and 5 bases respectively, with 13 bases between them. The CDR3 runs 14 residues. The CDR3 loop is CSARIGALDNEQFF. The CDR3 DNA is TGCAGTGCTAGAATCGGGGCTTTGGACAATGAGCAGTTCTTC.

This chain connects TRBV10-3 to TRBJ2-3; D uncertain. The CDR3 contains 14 residues. The germline V gene encodes CDR1 ENHRY and CDR2 SYGVKD. The ends were cut back, 3 bases at V and 4 bases at J, with 11 bases in the middle. CDR3 protein: CAISDASHPDTQYF. CDR3 coding DNA: TGTGCCATCAGTGACGCCAGCCACCCAGATACGCAGTATTTT.

The table lists this clonotype with a count of one. This chain connects TRBV3-1 to TRBJ1-6, with 9 bases identical to TRBD1. Trimming cost V 0 bases and J 4 bases; bases outside gene matches: 7. The CDR3 is 18 amino acids. The germline CDR1 and CDR2 sequences are LGHDT and YNNKEL (reference sequence). As DNA, the CDR3 is TGTGCCAGCAGCCAAGATCCGCGGACAGGGGTTTATAATTCACCCCTCCACTTT. Protein: CASSQDPRTGVYNSPLHF.

V and J are TRBV29-1 and TRBJ2-7; D tentatively reads TRBD1 or TRBD2 (5 bases each). CDR3 length: 15 residues. Germline V gene sequence: CDR1 SQVTM, CDR2 ANQGSEA. Deletions cut 0 bases from V and 3 bases from J, with 15 bases between. CDR3: CSVEDWDRGDYEQYF. DNA of the CDR3: TGCAGCGTTGAAGATTGGGACCGAGGGGACTACGAGCAGTACTTC.

The table lists this clonotype with a few counts. The junction departs from the called germline gene at one end, perhaps through a read error. The chain carries TRBV5-1 and TRBJ1-1; unclear D gene. CDR1 is SGHRS, CDR2 YFSETQ, per germline. The CDR3 has 13 amino acids. CDR3 bases: TGCGCCAGCAGCTTGTCTCCTGGCACTGAGGCTTTCTTT. Protein product: CASSLSPGTEAFF.